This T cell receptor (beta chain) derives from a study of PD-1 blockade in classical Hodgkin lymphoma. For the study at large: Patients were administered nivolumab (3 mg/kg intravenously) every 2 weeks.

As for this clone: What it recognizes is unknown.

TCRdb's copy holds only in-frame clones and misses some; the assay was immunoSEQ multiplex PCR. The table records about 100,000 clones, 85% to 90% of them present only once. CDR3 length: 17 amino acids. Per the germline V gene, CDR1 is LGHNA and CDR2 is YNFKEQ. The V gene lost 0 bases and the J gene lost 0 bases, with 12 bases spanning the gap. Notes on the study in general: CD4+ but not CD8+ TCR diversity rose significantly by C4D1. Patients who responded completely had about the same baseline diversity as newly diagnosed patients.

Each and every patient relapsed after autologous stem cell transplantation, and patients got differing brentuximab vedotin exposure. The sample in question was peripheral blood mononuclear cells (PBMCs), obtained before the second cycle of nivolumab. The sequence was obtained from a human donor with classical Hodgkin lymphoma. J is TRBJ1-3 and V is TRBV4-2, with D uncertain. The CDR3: CASSQEWYGNSGNTIYF. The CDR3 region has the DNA TGTGCCAGCAGCCAAGAATGGTATGGGAACTCTGGAAACACCATATATTTT.